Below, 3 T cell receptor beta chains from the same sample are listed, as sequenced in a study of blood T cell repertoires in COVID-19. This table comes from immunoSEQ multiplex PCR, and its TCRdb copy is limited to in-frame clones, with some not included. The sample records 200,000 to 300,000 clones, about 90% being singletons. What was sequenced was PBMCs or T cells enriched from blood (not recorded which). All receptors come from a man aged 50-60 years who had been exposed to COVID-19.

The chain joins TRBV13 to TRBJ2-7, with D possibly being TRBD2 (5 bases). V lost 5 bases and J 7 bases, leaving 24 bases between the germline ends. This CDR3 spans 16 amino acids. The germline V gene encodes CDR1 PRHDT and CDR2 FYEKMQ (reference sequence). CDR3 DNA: TGTGCCAGCAGCCGTCTGAGGGAGTCTTCCTTTGGGGAGCAGTACGTC. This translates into CASSRLRESSFGEQYV.

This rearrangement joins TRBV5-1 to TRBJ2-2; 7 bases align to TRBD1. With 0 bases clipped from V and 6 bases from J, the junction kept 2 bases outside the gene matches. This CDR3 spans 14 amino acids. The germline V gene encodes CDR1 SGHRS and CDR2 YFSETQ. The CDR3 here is CASSLVQGAGELFF. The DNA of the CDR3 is TGCGCCAGCAGCTTGGTTCAGGGGGCCGGGGAGCTGTTTTTT. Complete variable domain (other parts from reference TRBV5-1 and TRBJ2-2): KAGVTQTPRYLIKTRGQQVTLSCSPISGHRSVSWYQQTPGQGLQFLFEYFSETQRNKGNFPGRFSGRQFSNSRSEMNVSTLELGDSALYLCASSLVQGAGELFFGEGSRLTVL.

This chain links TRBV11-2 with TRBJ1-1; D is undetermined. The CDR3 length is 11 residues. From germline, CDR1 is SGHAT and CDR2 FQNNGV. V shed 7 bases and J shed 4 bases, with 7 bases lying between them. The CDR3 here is CASTHGTEAFF. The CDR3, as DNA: TGTGCCAGCACCCACGGCACTGAAGCTTTCTTT.